The rows below give T cell receptor beta chains drawn from one sample of a study of cytomegalovirus exposure and HLA in healthy donors. Produced via immunoSEQ multiplex PCR; TCRdb's table is partial and in-frame only. The sample contains 90,000 to 120,000 clones, more than 65% of which appear only once. Sequencing used PBMCs. Receptors were obtained from a woman aged 45-65 years in good health and CMV-seropositive. Both conserved end residues are part of each CDR3. D genes are given only for firm matches. The size field is filled for only some rows; it gives once, few, many or a size class.

D gene	J gene	clone size	V gene	CDR3 protein	CDR3 DNA
TRBD1	TRBJ1-1	-	TRBV6-4	CASSAGTGGTEAFF	TGTGCCAGCAGCGCCGGGACAGGGGGCACTGAAGCTTTCTTT
-	TRBJ1-2	-	TRBV29-1	CSVEGGGYGYTF	TGCAGCGTTGAAGGGGGCGGCTATGGCTACACCTTC
-	TRBJ1-2	-	TRBV6-1	CASSEPPGYTF	TGTGCCAGCAGTGAACCCCCAGGGTACACCTTC
-	TRBJ2-1	-	TRBV19	CASREGAGDNEQFF	TGTGCCAGTAGGGAGGGGGCAGGAGACAATGAGCAGTTCTTC
TRBD2	TRBJ2-1	-	TRBV30	CAWSLLGGGAGEQFF	TGTGCCTGGAGTCTCTTGGGCGGGGGGGCGGGTGAGCAGTTCTTC
-	TRBJ1-2	-	TRBV12-5	CASGSPRQVMRGYTF	TGTGCTAGTGGTTCGCCACGACAGGTTATGCGGGGCTACACCTTC
-	TRBJ1-5	-	TRBV11-2	CASSSLAGALGNQPQHF	TGTGCCAGCAGCTCCCTGGCAGGGGCTTTAGGCAATCAGCCCCAGCATTTT
-	TRBJ2-6	-	TRBV7-9	CASSTDLAGESSGANVLTF	TGTGCCAGCAGCACCGACTTGGCAGGGGAATCCTCTGGGGCCAACGTCCTGACTTTC
-	TRBJ1-1	-	TRBV2	CASSDAGAGTEAFF	TGTGCCAGCAGTGACGCAGGAGCGGGGACTGAAGCTTTCTTT
-	TRBJ2-1	-	TRBV7-9	CASSLDEGAWFF	TGTGCCAGCAGCTTAGACGAAGGGGCTTGGTTCTTC
-	TRBJ2-7	-	TRBV27	CASSTDSYEQYF	TGTGCCAGCTCGACAGACTCCTACGAGCAGTACTTC
-	TRBJ1-1	-	TRBV7-8	CASSLAQDLNTEAFF	TGTGCCAGCAGCTTAGCGCAAGACTTGAACACTGAAGCTTTCTTT
-	TRBJ2-7	-	TRBV7-9	CASQWQGGFEQYF	TGTGCCAGCCAGTGGCAGGGAGGATTCGAGCAGTACTTC
TRBD2	TRBJ2-3	once	TRBV4-1	CASSQGGPGDTQYF	TGCGCCAGCAGCCAGGGAGGGCCGGGAGATACGCAGTATTTT
-	TRBJ1-1	-	TRBV9	CASSVESGGRSEAFF	TGTGCCAGCAGCGTAGAGTCTGGGGGGAGGAGTGAAGCTTTCTTT
TRBD1	TRBJ1-2	few	TRBV6-4	CATSQGQNYGYTF	TGTGCCACCTCTCAGGGACAGAACTATGGCTACACCTTC
TRBD1	TRBJ1-1	few	TRBV19	CASSIDQTGGSGAFF	TGTGCCAGTAGTATAGACCAAACAGGGGGAAGTGGAGCTTTCTTT
-	TRBJ2-7	-	TRBV29-1	CSVSRGPRDEQYF	TGCAGCGTTAGCAGGGGTCCCAGGGACGAGCAGTACTTC
TRBD2	TRBJ2-5	-	TRBV7-6	CASSPAVVGGPETQYF	TGTGCCAGCAGCCCCGCCGTGGTGGGAGGGCCTGAGACCCAGTACTTC
-	TRBJ1-5	-	TRBV5-1	CASSSGQNNQPQHF	TGCGCCAGCAGCTCCGGACAGAACAATCAGCCCCAGCATTTT
TRBD2	TRBJ2-5	once	TRBV6-6	CASSQLAGYWETQYF	TGTGCCAGCAGCCAACTAGCGGGGTATTGGGAGACCCAGTACTTC
-	TRBJ1-1	-	TRBV19	CATQDSKFWDTEAFF	TGTGCCACCCAGGACAGTAAGTTTTGGGACACTGAAGCTTTCTTT
-	TRBJ1-1	-	TRBV7-8	CASSEVRATNTEAFF	TGTGCCAGCAGCGAAGTAAGAGCTACGAACACTGAAGCTTTCTTT
-	TRBJ2-3	-	TRBV30	CAWSVREGDTQYF	TGTGCCTGGAGTGTACGGGAAGGGGATACGCAGTATTTT
-	TRBJ2-2	-	TRBV19	CASSIVSGGELFF	TGTGCCAGTAGTATAGTTTCCGGCGGGGAGCTGTTTTTT
-	TRBJ2-7	-	TRBV19	CASSPEGFAGRQYF	TGTGCCAGTAGCCCGGAAGGCTTCGCAGGGCGCCAGTACTTC
-	TRBJ2-3	-	TRBV5-1	CASSLAGGAERTDTQYF	TGCGCCAGCAGCTTGGCCGGCGGAGCGGAGCGGACAGATACGCAGTATTTT
-	TRBJ1-3	-	TRBV9	CASSVHRDGGNTIYF	TGTGCCAGCAGCGTGCACAGGGACGGCGGAAACACCATATATTTT
-	TRBJ2-1	-	TRBV20-1	CSAEAYNEQFF	TGCAGTGCTGAGGCCTACAATGAGCAGTTCTTC
-	TRBJ2-1	-	TRBV30	CAWRVTSWGINEQFF	TGTGCCTGGAGAGTTACTAGTTGGGGAATAAATGAGCAGTTCTTC